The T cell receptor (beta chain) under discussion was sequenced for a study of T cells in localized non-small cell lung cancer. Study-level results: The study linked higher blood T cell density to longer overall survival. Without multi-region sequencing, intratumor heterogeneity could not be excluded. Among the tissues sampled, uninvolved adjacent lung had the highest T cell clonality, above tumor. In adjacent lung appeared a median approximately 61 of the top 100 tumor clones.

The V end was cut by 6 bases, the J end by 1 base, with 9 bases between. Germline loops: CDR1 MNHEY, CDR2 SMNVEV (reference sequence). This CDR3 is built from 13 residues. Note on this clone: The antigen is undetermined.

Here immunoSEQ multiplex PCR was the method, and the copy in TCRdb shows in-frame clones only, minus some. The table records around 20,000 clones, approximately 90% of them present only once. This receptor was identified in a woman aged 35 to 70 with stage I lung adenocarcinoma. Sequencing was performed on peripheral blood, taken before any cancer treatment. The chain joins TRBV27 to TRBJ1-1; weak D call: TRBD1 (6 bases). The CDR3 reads CASRWTENTEAFF. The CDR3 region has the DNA TGTGCCAGCAGGTGGACAGAGAACACTGAAGCTTTCTTT.